One sample yielded the 8 T cell receptor beta chains listed below, sequenced in a study of cytomegalovirus exposure and HLA in healthy donors (dated by TCRdb to 2017 to 2019). The library was produced with the immunoSEQ multiplex PCR assay. A mixture of 60 forward primers for TCR Vbeta segments and 13 reverse primers for TCR Jbeta segments was used in the multiplex PCR. The source is immuneACCESS, and TCRdb retained only in-frame sequences with V and J called. Part of the clones is not carried over; for the studies checked, unresolved V genes explain less than half of this, and the remainder is unexplained. This sample has tens of thousands of clones in its table, and more than 70% of those were observed once. Of the sample, almost 6% falls within the top ten clones. What was sequenced was PBMCs. Every receptor here comes from a male donor in good health and CMV-seronegative.

CDR3 sequence reads: CAWTMGGAANEKLFF. The CDR3 coding sequence is TGTGCCTGGACTATGGGAGGGGCGGCTAATGAAAAACTGTTTTTT. The J gene is TRBJ1-4, the V gene TRBV30; maybe TRBD1 (5 bases). Trimming removed 4 bases from V and 3 bases from J, with 15 bases in between. Per the germline V gene, CDR1 is GTSNPN and CDR2 is SVGIG (reference sequence). CDR3 length equals 15 residues.

The V and J genes are TRBV29-1 and TRBJ2-2; TRBD1 might be the D (5 bases). Germline CDR1 SQVTM, CDR2 ANQGSEA. Trimming shortened V by 2 bases and J by 6 bases, and 7 bases separated the two germline ends. The CDR3 is 12 residues long. CDR3 in amino acids: CSVENRPGELFF. The CDR3 bases are TGCAGCGTTGAAAACAGGCCCGGGGAGCTGTTTTTT.

The chain joins TRBV25-1 to TRBJ1-4; D ambiguous. This CDR3 region has 12 residues. V was trimmed by 2 bases and J by 16 bases, leaving 14 bases between them. Per the germline V gene, CDR1 is MGHDK and CDR2 is SYGVNS. CDR3 amino acids: CASSENGFLRFF. The CDR3 DNA is TGTGCCAGCAGTGAAAACGGGTTCCTAAGGTTTTTT. Filled out from reference TRBV25-1 and TRBJ1-4, the complete variable domain reads EADIYQTPRYLVIGTGKKITLECSQTMGHDKMYWYQQDPGMELHLIHYSYGVNSTEKGDLSSESTVSRIRTEHFPLTLESARPSHTSQYLCASSENGFLRFFGSGTQLSVL.

The chain employs TRBV11-2 and TRBJ1-1; D is undetermined. This CDR3 is built from 16 residues. V was cut by 0 bases and J by 0 bases, with 11 bases left in between. The germline gives CDR1 SGHAT, CDR2 FQNNGV. The CDR3 sequence: CASSLDVGLMNTEAFF. CDR3 DNA sequence: TGTGCCAGCAGCTTAGATGTGGGCCTCATGAACACTGAAGCTTTCTTT.

This rearrangement joins TRBV27 to TRBJ1-1; 8 positions agree with TRBD1. In germline, CDR1 is MNHEY, CDR2 SMNVEV (reference sequence). Losses at the gene ends were 8 bases for V and 4 bases for J; bases not matched to a gene: 6. The CDR3 sequence is 13 residues long. CDR3 DNA: TGTGCCAGCGGTAATGACAGGGGCACTGAAGCTTTCTTT. Residues: CASGNDRGTEAFF.

The chain recombines TRBV30 with TRBJ2-7; 7 nucleotides align to TRBD1. The germline V gene has CDR1 GTSNPN and CDR2 SVGIG (reference sequence). V shed 4 bases, J shed 0 bases, and the junction held 6 bases outside the gene matches. There are 14 residues in the CDR3. The CDR3 here is CAWTKGASSYEQYF. CDR3 DNA: TGTGCCTGGACGAAGGGGGCGTCCTCCTACGAGCAGTACTTC.

The rearrangement links TRBV4-2 to TRBJ2-5, with D possibly matching TRBD2 (5 bases). Trimming took off 0 bases at V and 2 bases at J, with 7 bases between the two ends. This CDR3 has 14 amino acids. The germline CDR1 and CDR2 sequences are LGHNA and YNFKEQ. The CDR3 nucleotides are TGTGCCAGCAGCCAAGAAGCGGTACAAGAGACCCAGTACTTC. Its translation is CASSQEAVQETQYF.

This chain uses TRBV19 with TRBJ1-1, with D tentatively TRBD1 (6 bases). The CDR3 runs to 14 residues. The germline V gene encodes CDR1 LNHDA and CDR2 SQIVND (reference sequence). Trimming pared 5 bases from V and 1 base from J, leaving 11 bases between. CDR3 coding DNA: TGTGCCAGTAGTCTATGGACAGCGAACACTGAAGCTTTCTTT. It is translated as CASSLWTANTEAFF.